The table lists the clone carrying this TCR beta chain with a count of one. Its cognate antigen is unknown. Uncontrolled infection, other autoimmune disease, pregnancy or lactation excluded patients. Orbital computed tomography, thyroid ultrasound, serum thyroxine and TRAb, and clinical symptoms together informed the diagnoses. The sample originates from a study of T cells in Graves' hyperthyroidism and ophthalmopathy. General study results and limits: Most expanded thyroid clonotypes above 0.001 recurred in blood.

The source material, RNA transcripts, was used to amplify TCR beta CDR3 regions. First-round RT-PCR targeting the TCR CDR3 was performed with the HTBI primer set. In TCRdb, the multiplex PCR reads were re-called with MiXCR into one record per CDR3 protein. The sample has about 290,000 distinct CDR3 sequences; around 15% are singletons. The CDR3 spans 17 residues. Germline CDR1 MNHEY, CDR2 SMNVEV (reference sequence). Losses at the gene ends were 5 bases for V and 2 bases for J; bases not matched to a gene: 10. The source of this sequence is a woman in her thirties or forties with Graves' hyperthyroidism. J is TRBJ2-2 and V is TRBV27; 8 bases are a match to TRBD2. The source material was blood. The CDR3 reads CASSLGSSGVNTGELFF. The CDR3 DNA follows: TGTGCCAGCAGTCTCGGAAGTAGCGGGGTTAACACCGGGGAGCTGTTTTTT.